The 17 T cell receptor beta chains presented below share a single source sample, sequenced in a study of cytomegalovirus exposure and HLA in healthy donors. PCR primers comprised 60 Vbeta and 13 Jbeta primers. Libraries were prepared by immunoSEQ multiplex PCR; TCRdb keeps only in-frame clonotypes and omits some of them. The sample holds 160,000 or so clones; roughly 80% are singletons and the top ten take 8.5%. Sequencing used PBMCs. The receptors stem from a male donor in good health and CMV-seropositive.

The chain is built from TRBV7-6 and TRBJ2-5, with D possibly TRBD2 on 5 matching bases. Germline V gene data show CDR1 as SGHVS and CDR2 as FNYEAQ. V was trimmed by 6 bases and J by 4 bases, leaving 12 bases between them. The length of the CDR3 is 13 residues. The CDR3, as DNA: TGTGCCAGCAGTTCCAGTGGGAGAGAGACCCAGTACTTC. Translating gives CASSSSGRETQYF.

This clone is deemed medium-sized. The chain couples TRBV7-2 to TRBJ2-7; tentative D call: TRBD2 (5 bases). V was clipped by 4 bases and J by 2 bases, with 15 bases between them. The CDR3 length is 15 residues. Germline CDR1 and CDR2: SGHTA and FQGNSA. For the CDR3, the DNA is TGTGCCAGCAGCTCTCATCCACTCGGGGCCTACGAGCAGTACTTC. Protein product: CASSSHPLGAYEQYF.

This clone was found once. V is TRBV7-9 and J is TRBJ2-2, with D possibly matching TRBD1 (6 bases). This CDR3 has 13 residues. Trimming removed 3 bases at V and 6 bases at J, with 8 bases between. Germline V gene lookup returns CDR1 SEHNR and CDR2 FQNEAQ (reference sequence). CDR3 nucleotide sequence: TGTGCCAGCAGCTTCCAGGGGTCCGGGGAGCTGTTTTTT. Its protein product is CASSFQGSGELFF.

The genes are TRBV4-3 and TRBJ2-2; no clear D gene. Germline V gene sequence: CDR1 LGHNA, CDR2 YSLEER. This CDR3 has 14 amino acids. V lost 3 bases and J 7 bases, leaving 12 bases between the germline ends. The CDR3, as DNA: TGCGCCAGCAGCCATTCCCTGCGAATCGGGGAGCTGTTTTTT. Protein sequence: CASSHSLRIGELFF.

CDR3 sequence (DNA): TGTGCCAGCAGCTTATCCCTAGTCACTGAAGCTTTCTTT. It translates to CASSLSLVTEAFF. This sequence joins TRBV7-2 and TRBJ1-1, with D unclear. CDR3 size: 13 residues. V was clipped by 2 bases and J by 4 bases, with 8 bases between them. The V gene's germline CDR1 is SGHTA and CDR2 FQGNSA.

This chain joins TRBV2 and TRBJ1-1, with D possibly TRBD1 on 6 matching bases. Germline V gene lookup returns CDR1 SNHLY and CDR2 FYNNEI. The V end was cut by 5 bases, the J end by 1 base, with 14 bases between. The CDR3 loop spans 15 amino acids. The CDR3 loop is CASSLQGMANTEAFF. CDR3 DNA: TGTGCCAGCAGTCTACAGGGTATGGCGAACACTGAAGCTTTCTTT.

Only one count was recorded for this clone. The gene calls are TRBV6-5 and TRBJ2-1; no clear D gene. Between the trimmed V and J ends, which lost 5 bases and 3 bases, there was a span of 8 bases. Germline V gene sequence: CDR1 MNHEY, CDR2 SVGAGI. The CDR3 consists of 13 residues. Here the CDR3 reads CASSLDNYNEQFF. In DNA form, the CDR3 reads TGTGCCAGCAGTCTTGACAACTACAATGAGCAGTTCTTC.

The CDR3 DNA sequence: TGTGCCAGCAGTACAGGGGAGAGGACTGAAGCTTTCTTT. It codes for CASSTGERTEAFF. The chain links TRBV2 to TRBJ1-1; 7 nucleotides match TRBD1. J gave up 5 bases and V 5 bases, and 5 bases lay outside the gene matches. The CDR3 covers 13 residues. From germline, CDR1 is SNHLY and CDR2 FYNNEI. Full variable domain (remainder filled in from reference TRBV2 and TRBJ1-1): EPEVTQTPSHQVTQMGQEVILRCVPISNHLYFYWYRQILGQKVEFLVSFYNNEISEKSEIFDDQFSVERPDGSNFTLKIRSTKLEDSAMYFCASSTGERTEAFFGQGTRLTVV.

The chain carries TRBV4-3 and TRBJ2-5, with a weak D call TRBD2 (5 bases). The V end was cut by 1 base, the J end by 4 bases, with 10 bases between. Germline V gene lookup returns CDR1 LGHNA and CDR2 YSLEER. CDR3 length: 14 residues. CDR3 region: CASSQGLAAETQYF. The CDR3 region has the DNA TGCGCCAGCAGCCAAGGCCTAGCAGCAGAGACCCAGTACTTC.

This clone was seen once. The DNA for the CDR3 is TGTGCCTGGAGTGACGGTCCTAGCACAGATACGCAGTATTTT. It yields the protein CAWSDGPSTDTQYF. The chain is built from TRBV30 and TRBJ2-3, with unresolved D. The CDR3 covers 14 residues. Per germline, CDR1 GTSNPN and CDR2 SVGIG (reference sequence). Between the trimmed V and J ends, which lost 1 base and 0 bases, there was a span of 8 bases.

This sequence joins TRBV11-2 and TRBJ1-5; D ambiguous. Germline loops: CDR1 SGHAT, CDR2 FQNNGV. There are 15 residues in the CDR3. Deletions cut 5 bases from V and 2 bases from J, with 13 bases between. The CDR3 loop reads CASSPFGPRNQPQHF. The CDR3, as DNA: TGTGCCAGCAGCCCGTTTGGGCCCCGCAATCAGCCCCAGCATTTT.

V is TRBV7-8 and J is TRBJ2-5; 9 bases line up with TRBD1. The DNA matches TRBJ2-7 better at its end, which makes the J call doubtful. This CDR3 is built from 15 residues. In germline, CDR1 is SGHVS, CDR2 FQNEAQ. Here the CDR3 DNA reads TGTGCCAGCATCCCCCTTCCGGGACAGGGATACGAGCAGTACTTC. Encoded protein: CASIPLPGQGYEQYF.

This rearrangement joins TRBV19 to TRBJ1-5; D gene uncertain. The germline CDR1 and CDR2 sequences are LNHDA and SQIVND (reference sequence). This CDR3 region has 13 residues. The germline V and J ends were trimmed by 3 bases and 5 bases, with 8 bases remaining between them. The CDR3 DNA follows: TGTGCCAGTAGTATCCACATCGATCAGCCCCAGCATTTT. Protein sequence: CASSIHIDQPQHF.

The chain uses TRBV27 and TRBJ1-2, with D possibly matching TRBD1 (5 bases). From germline, CDR1 is MNHEY and CDR2 SMNVEV (reference sequence). The ends were cut back, 0 bases at V and 7 bases at J, with 12 bases in the middle. The CDR3 covers 14 residues. CDR3 nucleotides: TGTGCCAGCAGTTTATCGTCCGGGGGGTTTGGCTACACCTTC. Protein product: CASSLSSGGFGYTF.

This sequence joins TRBV19 and TRBJ2-2, with TRBD2 matching 8 bases. CDR1 is LNHDA, CDR2 SQIVND, per germline (reference sequence). The CDR3 contains 14 residues. V lost 8 bases and J lost 5; bases outside the gene matches: 7. CDR3 amino acids: CASRTSPRTGELFF. CDR3 bases: TGTGCCAGTCGGACTAGCCCACGGACCGGGGAGCTGTTTTTT.

The genes are TRBV18 and TRBJ2-2, with D perhaps matching TRBD2 (6 bases). The CDR3 length is 15 residues. CDR1 is KGHSH, CDR2 LQKENI, per germline. Trimming removed 6 bases at V and 0 bases at J, with 11 bases between. CDR3 in amino acids: CASSSRRANTGELFF. In DNA, the CDR3 is TGTGCCAGCTCCAGCAGGAGGGCGAACACCGGGGAGCTGTTTTTT.

The genes are TRBV19 and TRBJ1-5; D is perhaps TRBD1 (5 bases). The CDR3 sequence is 16 residues long. Germline loops: CDR1 LNHDA, CDR2 SQIVND (reference sequence). The V end was cut by 3 bases, the J end by 2 bases, with 14 bases between. As DNA, the CDR3 is TGTGCCAGTAGTATCCCGACAGTTTATGGCAATCAGCCCCAGCATTTT. This translates into CASSIPTVYGNQPQHF.